The following is a T cell receptor beta chain sequence with its context. Its antigen remains unknown. The data originate from a study of T cell responses to AZD1222 COVID-19 vaccine. Second-dose intervals near 4 or 12 weeks were combined. This table comes from immunoSEQ multiplex PCR, and its TCRdb copy is limited to in-frame clones, with some not included. The sample consists of over 150,000 clones, over 75% of them appearing once. Study outcomes and limitations: Regions 160-218 and 743-854 held dominance among vaccine-associated CD4 TCRs, which spanned spike. Unmutated variant regions reportedly attract nearly half of all spike-specific TCRs. Donors skewed white British and female; clonal diversity was possibly underestimated.

This CDR3 is 11 amino acids long. Looked up from germline, CDR1 is SGHDT and CDR2 is YYEEEE. The germline V and J ends were trimmed by 4 bases and 2 bases, with 3 bases remaining between them. The clonotype was recovered from an adult who received the AZD1222 COVID-19 vaccine. The source material was peripheral blood, sampled 28 days after the second AZD1222 dose. V and J are TRBV5-6 and TRBJ1-2, with D uncertain. CDR3 coding DNA: TGTGCCAGCAGCAAGAACTATGGCTACACCTTC. Its translation: CASSKNYGYTF.